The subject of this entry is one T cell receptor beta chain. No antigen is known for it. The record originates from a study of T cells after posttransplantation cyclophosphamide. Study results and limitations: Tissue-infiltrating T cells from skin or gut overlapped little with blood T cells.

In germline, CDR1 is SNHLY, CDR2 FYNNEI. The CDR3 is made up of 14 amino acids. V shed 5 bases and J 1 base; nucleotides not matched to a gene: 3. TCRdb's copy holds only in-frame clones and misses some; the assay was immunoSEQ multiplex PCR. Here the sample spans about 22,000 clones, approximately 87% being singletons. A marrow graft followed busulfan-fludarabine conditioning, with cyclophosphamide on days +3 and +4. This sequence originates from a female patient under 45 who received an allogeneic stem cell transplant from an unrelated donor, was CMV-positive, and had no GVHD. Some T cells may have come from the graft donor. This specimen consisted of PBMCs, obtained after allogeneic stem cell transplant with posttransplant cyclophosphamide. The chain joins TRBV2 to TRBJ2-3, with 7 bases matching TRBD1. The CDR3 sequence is CASSYRGGTDTQYF. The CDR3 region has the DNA TGTGCCAGCAGTTACAGGGGCGGCACAGATACGCAGTATTTT.